This TCR beta chain was found in a study of PD-L1 blockade in urothelial cancer. The wider study: Each patient had 0 to 3 earlier chemotherapy regimens. Researchers found blood samples held a median of approximately 150,000 T cells.

With respect to this clone: What it recognizes is unknown.

Germline loops: CDR1 SGHNT, CDR2 YYREEE (reference sequence). Trimming took 4 bases from V and 4 from J; bases not matched to a gene: 13. The CDR3 runs to 16 residues. Method: immunoSEQ multiplex PCR; TCRdb's copy keeps in-frame clones and lacks some. This table holds 100,000 to 150,000 clones, approximately 84% found once. The time point was: pretreatment peripheral blood. Study-wide points: Tumor-associated clones in blood expanded more at 3 weeks in durable-benefit patients.

The clonotype was recovered from a man aged 50-59 years with urothelial cancer. The V gene is TRBV5-4, the J gene TRBJ2-7; 8 positions agree with TRBD1. The sequenced sample was PBMCs, obtained around atezolizumab (anti-PD-L1) treatment. This CDR3 reads CASSPDDRTGLYEQYF. Here the CDR3 DNA reads TGTGCCAGCAGCCCGGACGATCGGACAGGGCTGTACGAGCAGTACTTC.